The rows below give T cell receptor beta chains drawn from one sample of a study of OX40 agonist ivuxolimab in advanced cancers. Repertoires were generated with immunoSEQ multiplex PCR, while TCRdb's copy carries only in-frame clones and drops some. The sample has 42,000 or so clones; about 87% are singletons. Sequences were derived from CD4+ or CD8+ T cells sorted from blood, sampled in a trial of the OX40 agonist ivuxolimab. The receptors derive from an adult with an advanced solid tumor such as melanoma, head and neck, liver or kidney cancer. Each CDR3 is given with its conserved first and last residue. The D gene is left open where the match is weak. Some rows have no size entry. The others give once, few or many, or a class for an expanded clone.

TRBV18	NA	NA	TRBJ2-3	CASSPPWGEDTQYF	TGTGCCAGCTCACCACCGTGGGGGGAAGATACGCAGTATTTT
TRBV21-1	NA	NA	TRBJ2-5	CASSKHYSRGALETQYF	TGTGCCAGCAGCAAACATTACTCGCGGGGGGCACTAGAGACCCAGTACTTC
TRBV27	TRBD2	once	TRBJ2-7	CASSSRGTSGGKEQYF	TGTGCCAGCAGTTCCAGGGGGACTAGCGGGGGCAAGGAGCAGTACTTC
TRBV11-2	NA	NA	TRBJ2-2	CASSPRNTGELFF	TGTGCCAGCAGCCCGAGGAACACCGGGGAGCTGTTTTTT
TRBV6-6	NA	NA	TRBJ1-3	CASNQGGGNTIYF	TGTGCCAGCAATCAAGGGGGGGGAAACACCATATATTTT
TRBV19	NA	NA	TRBJ2-5	CASSMRKGIETQYF	TGTGCCAGTAGTATGAGAAAAGGAATAGAGACCCAGTACTTC
TRBV28	NA	NA	TRBJ1-1	CASSLTGENTEAFF	TGTGCCAGCAGTCTGACAGGTGAGAACACTGAAGCTTTCTTT
TRBV29-1	NA	once	TRBJ1-2	CSVEVGTNYGYTF	TGCAGCGTTGAGGTGGGCACCAACTATGGCTACACCTTC
TRBV10-1	NA	NA	TRBJ1-5	CASSENREPQHF	TGCGCCAGCAGTGAGAACCGGGAGCCCCAGCATTTT
TRBV6-4	NA	once	TRBJ2-3	CASSDLDSTDTQYF	TGTGCCAGCAGTGACTTGGACAGCACAGATACGCAGTATTTT
TRBV10-3	NA	NA	TRBJ2-5	CAISERAVGETQYF	TGTGCCATCAGTGAGAGGGCGGTAGGGGAGACCCAGTACTTC
TRBV4-1	NA	NA	TRBJ2-7	CASSQERRAGSGDEQYF	TGCGCCAGCAGCCAAGAGCGGCGGGCGGGTAGTGGAGACGAGCAGTACTTC
TRBV7-3	NA	NA	TRBJ1-6	CASSADSSYNSPLHF	TGTGCCAGCAGCGCCGACAGCTCCTATAATTCACCCCTCCACTTT
TRBV7-2	TRBD2	NA	TRBJ2-7	CASSPSGRGYEQYF	TGTGCCAGCAGCCCTAGCGGGAGGGGCTACGAGCAGTACTTC
TRBV18	TRBD2	NA	TRBJ2-1	CASSPGTSRYNEQFF	TGTGCCAGCTCACCCGGGACTAGCCGATACAATGAGCAGTTCTTC
TRBV18	NA	NA	TRBJ1-3	CASSPSTSPGNTIYF	TGTGCCAGCTCACCATCTACCTCCCCTGGAAACACCATATATTTT
TRBV7-6	NA	NA	TRBJ1-6	CASSEGDNSPLHF	TGTGCCAGCAGCGAGGGGGATAATTCACCCCTCCACTTT
TRBV11-2	NA	NA	TRBJ1-2	CASSLRETANYGYTF	TGTGCCAGCAGCTTACGGGAAACTGCTAACTATGGCTACACCTTC
TRBV18	NA	NA	TRBJ1-2	CASSPKGYYGYTF	TGTGCCAGCTCACCAAAGGGTTACTATGGCTACACCTTC